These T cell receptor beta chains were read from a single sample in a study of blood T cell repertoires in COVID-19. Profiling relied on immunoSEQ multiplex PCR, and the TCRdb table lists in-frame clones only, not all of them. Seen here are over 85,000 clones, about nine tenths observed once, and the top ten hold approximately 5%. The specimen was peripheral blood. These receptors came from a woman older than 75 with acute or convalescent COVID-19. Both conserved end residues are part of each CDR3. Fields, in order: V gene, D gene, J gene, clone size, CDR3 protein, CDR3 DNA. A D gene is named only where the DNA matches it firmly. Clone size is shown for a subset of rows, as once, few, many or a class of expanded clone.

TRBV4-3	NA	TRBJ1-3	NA	CASSRRSGNTIYF	TGCGCCAGCAGCCGGAGGTCTGGAAACACCATATATTTT
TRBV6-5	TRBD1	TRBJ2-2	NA	CASSIQGTGELFF	TGTGCCAGCAGTATACAGGGGACCGGGGAGCTGTTTTTT
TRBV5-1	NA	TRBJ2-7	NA	CASSLGQGRHEQYF	TGCGCCAGCAGCTTGGGGCAGGGTAGGCACGAGCAGTACTTC
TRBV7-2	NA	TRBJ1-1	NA	CASSPPQGRIGLSAEAFF	TGTGCCAGCAGCCCTCCCCAGGGTCGTATAGGGCTTTCGGCTGAAGCTTTCTTT
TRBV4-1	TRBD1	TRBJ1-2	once	CASSHLKGQGYSYTF	TGCGCCAGCAGCCACCTAAAGGGACAGGGGTATAGCTACACCTTC
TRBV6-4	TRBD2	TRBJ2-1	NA	CASSDSLAGPNEQFF	TGTGCCAGCAGTGACTCCCTAGCGGGTCCCAATGAGCAGTTCTTC
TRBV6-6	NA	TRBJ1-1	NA	CASSYHSQANTEAFF	TGTGCCAGCAGTTATCACTCCCAGGCAAACACTGAAGCTTTCTTT
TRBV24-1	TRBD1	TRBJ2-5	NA	CATSRTGEETQYF	TGTGCCACCAGTCGGACAGGGGAAGAGACCCAGTACTTC
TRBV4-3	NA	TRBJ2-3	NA	CASSQQVATADTQYF	TGCGCCAGCAGCCAGCAGGTGGCTACCGCAGATACGCAGTATTTT
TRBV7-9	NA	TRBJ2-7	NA	CASSPPARGLGEQYF	TGTGCCAGCAGCCCACCCGCCCGGGGACTCGGAGAGCAGTACTTC
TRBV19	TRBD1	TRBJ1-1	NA	CASSPPQGTGVTEAFF	TGTGCCAGTAGTCCCCCCCAAGGGACAGGGGTGACTGAAGCTTTCTTT
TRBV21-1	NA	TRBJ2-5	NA	CASSPPGQETQYF	TGTGCCAGCAGCCCCCCGGGTCAAGAGACCCAGTACTTC
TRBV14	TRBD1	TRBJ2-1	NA	CASSQNSDRVNEQFF	TGTGCCAGCAGCCAAAATTCCGACAGGGTCAATGAGCAGTTCTTC
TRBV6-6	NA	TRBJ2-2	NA	CASSLTNTGELFF	TGTGCCAGCAGCCTTACGAACACCGGGGAGCTGTTTTTT
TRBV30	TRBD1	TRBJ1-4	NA	CAWSGDRWNEKLFF	TGTGCCTGGAGTGGGGACAGGTGGAATGAAAAACTGTTTTTT
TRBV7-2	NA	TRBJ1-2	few	CASSFQGNVNYGYTF	TGTGCCAGCAGCTTTCAGGGGAACGTTAACTATGGCTACACCTTC
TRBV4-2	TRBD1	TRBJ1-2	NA	CASSQEPQGFDGYTF	TGTGCCAGCAGCCAAGAACCACAGGGGTTCGATGGCTACACCTTC
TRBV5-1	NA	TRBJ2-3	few	CASSLAAGNTDTQYF	TGCGCCAGCAGCTTGGCCGCAGGCAACACAGATACGCAGTATTTT
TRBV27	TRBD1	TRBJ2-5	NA	CASSSGQGGQETQYF	TGTGCCAGCAGTTCGGGACAGGGAGGACAAGAGACCCAGTACTTC
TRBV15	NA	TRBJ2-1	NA	CATRMSGRNYNEQFF	TGTGCCACCAGAATGAGCGGGCGAAACTACAATGAGCAGTTCTTC
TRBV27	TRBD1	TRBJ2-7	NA	CASSPQTGGYEQYF	TGTGCCAGCAGTCCGCAGACAGGGGGCTACGAGCAGTACTTC
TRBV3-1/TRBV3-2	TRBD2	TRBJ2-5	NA	CATAPTGGPEETQYF	TGTGCCACCGCGCCCACGGGGGGGCCGGAGGAGACCCAGTACTTC
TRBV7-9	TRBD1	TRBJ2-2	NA	CASSSDRVEELFF	TGTGCCAGCAGCTCGGACAGGGTAGAGGAGCTGTTTTTT
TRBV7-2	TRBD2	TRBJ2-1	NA	CASSLGGSANEQFF	TGTGCCAGCAGCTTGGGGGGGAGTGCTAATGAGCAGTTCTTC
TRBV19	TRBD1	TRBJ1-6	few	CATSRRTGTADSPLHF	TGTGCCACCAGCAGAAGGACAGGGACTGCTGATTCACCCCTCCACTTT
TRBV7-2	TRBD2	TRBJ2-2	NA	CASSLVTRGGPYTGELFF	TGTGCCAGCAGCTTAGTAACGCGCGGGGGGCCCTACACCGGGGAGCTGTTTTTT